A selection of T cell receptor beta chains follows, all from one sample in a study of cytomegalovirus exposure and HLA in healthy donors. Method: immunoSEQ multiplex PCR; TCRdb's copy keeps in-frame clones and lacks some. The sample consists of approximately 210,000 clones, nearly 80% of them appearing once. The specimen sequenced was PBMCs. The receptors stem from a male donor in good health and CMV-seronegative. The CDR3 runs from the conserved cysteine through the conserved F or W. Fields, in order: clone size, J gene, D gene, V gene, CDR3 protein, CDR3 DNA. D genes are given only for firm matches. Clone size is given for some rows only: seen once, a few or many times, or a class if the clone is expanded.

size: .; J: TRBJ2-7; D: TRBD2; V: TRBV5-1; CDR3: CASSFRLAKSYEQYF; DNA: TGCGCCAGCAGCTTTAGACTAGCGAAATCCTACGAGCAGTACTTC
size: .; J: TRBJ1-2; D: .; V: TRBV28; CDR3: CASSGAYGYTF; DNA: TGTGCCAGCAGTGGGGCCTATGGCTACACCTTC
size: .; J: TRBJ1-1; D: .; V: TRBV21-1; CDR3: CASPRMNTEAFF; DNA: TGTGCCAGTCCGAGAATGAACACTGAAGCTTTCTTT
size: .; J: TRBJ2-7; D: .; V: TRBV10-1; CDR3: CASSEGHEQYF; DNA: TGCGCCAGCAGTGAGGGCCACGAGCAGTACTTC
size: .; J: TRBJ1-2; D: .; V: TRBV5-5; CDR3: CASTRSGNGYTF; DNA: TGTGCCAGCACCCGGTCGGGGAATGGCTACACCTTC
size: .; J: TRBJ2-7; D: TRBD1; V: TRBV15; CDR3: CATSRGGTGSYEQYF; DNA: TGTGCCACCAGCAGAGGAGGGACAGGGTCCTACGAGCAGTACTTC
size: .; J: TRBJ2-7; D: TRBD1; V: TRBV5-1; CDR3: CASSRGGQGESEQYF; DNA: TGCGCCAGCAGCCGGGGAGGACAGGGGGAAAGCGAGCAGTACTTC
size: .; J: TRBJ2-7; D: TRBD1; V: TRBV28; CDR3: CASSALTGGRGNEQYF; DNA: TGTGCCAGCAGTGCCCTCACAGGGGGTCGTGGCAACGAGCAGTACTTC
size: .; J: TRBJ1-2; D: TRBD1; V: TRBV6-4; CDR3: CASSKGAGQGYTF; DNA: TGTGCCAGCAGTAAGGGGGCCGGGCAAGGCTACACCTTC
size: .; J: TRBJ1-2; D: TRBD1; V: TRBV2; CDR3: CASSDQDRANYGYTF; DNA: TGTGCCAGCAGTGACCAAGACAGGGCTAACTATGGCTACACCTTC
size: .; J: TRBJ2-2; D: TRBD1; V: TRBV14; CDR3: CASSPLTGGVDTGELFF; DNA: TGTGCCAGCAGCCCCCTGACAGGGGGAGTTGACACCGGGGAGCTGTTTTTT
size: .; J: TRBJ2-1; D: TRBD2; V: TRBV11-3; CDR3: CASSFSSGRQFF; DNA: TGTGCCAGCAGCTTCAGTAGCGGGAGGCAGTTCTTC
size: .; J: TRBJ1-2; D: .; V: TRBV9; CDR3: CASSGDRPNYGYTF; DNA: TGTGCCAGCAGCGGCGACAGACCAAACTATGGCTACACCTTC
size: .; J: TRBJ2-7; D: TRBD1; V: TRBV27; CDR3: CASRTGHEQYF; DNA: TGTGCCAGCCGGACAGGGCACGAGCAGTACTTC
size: .; J: TRBJ2-3; D: TRBD1; V: TRBV9; CDR3: CASSALGGQGGDTQYF; DNA: TGTGCCAGCAGCGCCTTAGGGGGACAGGGTGGAGATACGCAGTATTTT
size: .; J: TRBJ2-1; D: TRBD2; V: TRBV19; CDR3: CASSPPGLAGNEQFF; DNA: TGTGCCAGTAGTCCCCCGGGACTAGCGGGGAATGAGCAGTTCTTC
size: once; J: TRBJ2-3; D: TRBD1; V: TRBV7-9; CDR3: CASSSDRGNTDTQYF; DNA: TGTGCCAGCAGTTCGGACAGGGGGAACACAGATACGCAGTATTTT
size: .; J: TRBJ2-3; D: .; V: TRBV5-1; CDR3: CASSLTEVSTDTQYF; DNA: TGCGCCAGCAGCTTGACAGAAGTTAGCACAGATACGCAGTATTTT
size: .; J: TRBJ2-6; D: .; V: TRBV28; CDR3: CASSLRENVLTF; DNA: TGTGCCAGCAGTTTGAGAGAAAACGTCCTGACTTTC
size: .; J: TRBJ2-6; D: .; V: TRBV7-6; CDR3: CASSSPATYSGANVLTF; DNA: TGTGCCAGCAGCTCCCCCGCGACTTACTCTGGGGCCAACGTCCTGACTTTC
size: once; J: TRBJ1-2; D: TRBD1; V: TRBV7-6; CDR3: CASSLGQGGGYTF; DNA: TGTGCCAGCAGCTTAGGACAGGGGGGGGGCTACACCTTC
size: .; J: TRBJ1-4; D: TRBD1; V: TRBV6-1; CDR3: CASSAYHRGIDEKLFF; DNA: TGTGCCAGCAGTGCATATCACAGGGGAATTGATGAAAAACTGTTTTTT
size: .; J: TRBJ1-1; D: .; V: TRBV29-1; CDR3: CSVEGAMNTEAFF; DNA: TGCAGCGTTGAAGGGGCGATGAACACTGAAGCTTTCTTT